These 25 T cell receptor beta chains share one sample of origin, sequenced in a study of blood T cells in healthy people across ages. Through a sample-barcoded 5' primer and a J-beta primer mix, a second PCR was run for roughly 7 to 12 cycles. TCRdb itself ran the 5' RACE reads through MiXCR, one entry per CDR3 protein. The sample has about 650,000 distinct CDR3 sequences; around 32% are singletons. Sequenced input: blood. These receptors were obtained from a woman of 80 years or more in good health.

There are many counts of this clonotype. DNA of the CDR3: TGTGCCAGCAGTTCAAACACAGCGAACCTGAACACTGAAGCTTTCTTT. Translated, it gives CASSSNTANLNTEAFF. V gene TRBV28 combines with J gene TRBJ1-1; no clear D gene. CDR3 length: 16 residues. Trimming cost V 4 bases and J 0 bases, with 15 bases left between them. CDR1 and CDR2 from the germline V gene are MDHEN and SYDVKM. Looking up the rest from reference TRBV28 and TRBJ1-1 gives the full variable domain: DVKVTQSSRYLVKRTGEKVFLECVQDMDHENMFWYRQDPGLGLRLIYFSYDVKMKEKGDIPEGYSVSREKKERFSLILESASTNQTSMYLCASSSNTANLNTEAFFGQGTRLTVV.

The rearrangement uses TRBV6-2 or TRBV6-3 and TRBJ2-7; D is undetermined. This CDR3 region has 15 residues. CDR1 and CDR2 (germline): MNHEY, SVGEGT. Between the trimmed V and J ends, which lost 0 bases and 3 bases, there was a span of 12 bases. CDR3 sequence (DNA): TGTGCCAGCAGTTACTCGTATGACGAAGTCTACGAGCAGTACTTC. Residues: CASSYSYDEVYEQYF.

V usage is TRBV7-3 and J usage is TRBJ2-4; 7 positions agree with TRBD2. The J call may be wrong; the DNA end is better matched by TRBJ2-7. CDR3 length: 14 residues. Germline loops: CDR1 SGHTA, CDR2 FQGTGA. The CDR3 DNA sequence: TGTGCCAGCTCCGACGGGAGGATCTCCTACGAGCAGTACTTC. It yields the protein CASSDGRISYEQYF.

This clonotype was recorded at least ten times. This chain uses TRBV6-1 with TRBJ1-5; no firm D call. This CDR3 has 15 residues. Germline V gives CDR1 MNHNS, CDR2 SASEGT. V dropped 0 bases and J dropped 1 base, with 7 bases sitting between them. The CDR3 sequence: CASSEAPGSNQPQHF. DNA for the CDR3: TGTGCCAGCAGTGAAGCTCCTGGCAGCAATCAGCCCCAGCATTTT.

This clonotype was seen only a few times. The CDR3 nucleotides read TGTGCCTGGAGAAGAGGAGGGGCAGCCTCCTGGGATGGCTACACCTTC. As protein: CAWRRGGAASWDGYTF. The chain is built from TRBV30 and TRBJ1-2, with D maybe TRBD1 (5 bases). The CDR3 sequence is 16 residues long. Trimming left V 3 bases short and J 6 bases short, with 23 bases between. Per the germline V gene, CDR1 is GTSNPN and CDR2 is SVGIG (reference sequence).

Concerning this clonotype: At one boundary the junction diverges from the germline segment, which might be a read error. The chain carries TRBV30 and TRBJ1-4, with a possible D match to TRBD1 (5 bases). The CDR3 runs to 14 residues. Germline-derived CDR1 and CDR2 are GTSNPN and SVGIG (reference sequence). CDR3 in amino acids: CAWRSPQGYEKRFF. CDR3 nucleotide sequence: TGTGCCTGGAGGTCTCCCCAGGGATATGAAAAACGGTTTTTT.

This clonotype has a count of ten or more. The chain links TRBV3-1 to TRBJ2-7; TRBD2 agrees at 9 bases. The germline V gene has CDR1 LGHDT and CDR2 YNNKEL (reference sequence). With V trimmed by 0 bases and J by 0 bases, 12 bases remained unmatched. The CDR3 has 19 residues. The CDR3 here is CASSQENLGSGGLSYEQYF. CDR3 DNA: TGTGCCAGCAGCCAAGAAAACTTGGGTAGCGGGGGCCTCTCCTACGAGCAGTACTTC.

This clonotype occurred many times. The chain uses TRBV27 and TRBJ2-5; D is unclear. V gave up 2 bases and J gave up 5 bases, with 9 bases separating them. CDR3 length: 13 amino acids. CDR1 MNHEY and CDR2 SMNVEV come from the germline V gene (reference sequence). The CDR3 nucleotides read TGTGCCAGCAGTTTAAGGGTTGGGGAGACCCAGTACTTC. Amino acid sequence: CASSLRVGETQYF.

This chain connects TRBV5-1 to TRBJ2-5; 9 bases agree with TRBD1. Unmatched junction bases numbered 2, after V lost 0 bases and J lost 5 bases. The CDR3 is 14 amino acids. Germline CDR1 is SGHRS and CDR2 is YFSETQ. As DNA, the CDR3 is TGCGCCAGCAGCTTGGGACAGGGGGATGAGACCCAGTACTTC. Translating gives CASSLGQGDETQYF.

This clonotype has a handful of counts. The chain uses TRBV5-1 and TRBJ1-3, with 8 bases identical to TRBD1. This CDR3 has 15 amino acids. The V gene's germline CDR1 is SGHRS and CDR2 YFSETQ. V lost 4 bases and J lost 0; bases outside the gene matches: 3. The DNA for the CDR3 is TGCGCCAGCAGCAGGACAGGGAACTCTGGAAACACCATATATTTT. Its translation is CASSRTGNSGNTIYF.

This clonotype was found a few times. This may stem from a read error, because a much larger clone lies one nucleotide away. The chain uses TRBV5-6 and TRBJ1-2, with a tentative D call TRBD1 (5 bases). Germline V gene sequence: CDR1 SGHDT, CDR2 YYEEEE. V shed 3 bases and J shed 6 bases, with 15 bases lying between them. The CDR3 is made up of 14 amino acids. CDR3 loop: CASSSLTESHGYTF. The DNA for the CDR3 is TGTGCCAGCAGCTCCTTGACAGAGAGCCATGGCTACACCTTC.

There are a few counts of this clonotype. It may be a read error: a sequence one base away is much more abundant. This rearrangement joins TRBV5-1 to TRBJ2-1, with D perhaps matching TRBD2 (5 bases). The CDR3 has 15 amino acids. The V end lost 1 base, the J end lost 5 bases, and 13 bases lay between the germline ends. The germline gives CDR1 SGHRS, CDR2 YFSETQ. CDR3 DNA sequence: TGCGCCAGCAGCTTGACTCTGACTAAGGACAATGAGCAGTTCTTC. Encoded protein: CASSLTLTKDNEQFF. Full variable domain (remainder filled in from reference TRBV5-1 and TRBJ2-1): KAGVTQTPRYLIKTRGQQVTLSCSPISGHRSVSWYQQTPGQGLQFLFEYFSETQRNKGNFPGRFSGRQFSNSRSEMNVSTLELGDSALYLCASSLTLTKDNEQFFGPGTRLTVL.

This clonotype has at least ten counts. V gene TRBV5-6 combines with J gene TRBJ2-1; D may be TRBD2 (5 bases). Germline V gives CDR1 SGHDT, CDR2 YYEEEE. The CDR3 is made up of 14 amino acids. V dropped 4 bases and J dropped 6 bases, with 14 bases sitting between them. The CDR3 region has the DNA TGTGCCAGCAGCGCCGTGAGAGGGTTCAATGAGCAGTTCTTC. Protein sequence: CASSAVRGFNEQFF.

J is TRBJ2-3 and V is TRBV5-1; TRBD2 aligns across 7 bases. Germline values: CDR1 SGHRS, CDR2 YFSETQ. V was pared by 0 bases and J by 4 bases, with 8 bases of the junction left unmatched. The CDR3 is made up of 16 amino acids. CDR3: CASSLASLAVSDTQYF. The CDR3 DNA is TGCGCCAGCAGCTTGGCCTCTCTAGCGGTCTCAGATACGCAGTATTTT.

In this sample, this clonotype turned up many times. The J gene is TRBJ2-5, the V gene TRBV30; D unresolved. The CDR3 runs 11 residues. Germline values: CDR1 GTSNPN, CDR2 SVGIG (reference sequence). V dropped 2 bases and J dropped 2 bases, with 3 bases sitting between them. The CDR3 DNA sequence: TGTGCCTGGAGTCCGCAAGAGACCCAGTACTTC. This codes for CAWSPQETQYF.

This clonotype was seen many times. This sequence joins TRBV20-1 and TRBJ2-3; D gene ambiguous. CDR3 length equals 15 residues. Trimming pared 4 bases from V and 0 bases from J, leaving 14 bases between. Germline V CDR1 and CDR2: DFQATT, SNEGSKA (reference sequence). In DNA form, the CDR3 reads TGCAGTGCTACCTCTTTGGCGACTAGCACAGATACGCAGTATTTT. Translating it yields CSATSLATSTDTQYF.

Only a few counts were recorded for this clonotype. The chain has TRBV5-1 and TRBJ1-2; TRBD1 matches at 9 bases. This CDR3 comprises 14 residues. Looked up from germline, CDR1 is SGHRS and CDR2 is YFSETQ. J gave up 6 bases and V 3 bases, and 6 bases lay outside the gene matches. As DNA, the CDR3 is TGCGCCAGCAGCTCGGGACAGGGAGTACATGGCTACACCTTC. Encoded protein: CASSSGQGVHGYTF.

The V and J genes are TRBV6-2 or TRBV6-3 and TRBJ1-5; D is possibly TRBD1 (5 bases). V gave up 6 bases and J gave up 4 bases, with 16 bases separating them. The CDR3 has 15 residues. CDR1 MNHEY and CDR2 SVGEGT come from the germline V gene. CDR3 coding DNA: TGTGCCAGCAGGCACGGGACCGGGAGAAATCAGCCCCAGCATTTT. It yields the protein CASRHGTGRNQPQHF.

The chain employs TRBV7-6 and TRBJ2-2; 12 bases agree with TRBD2. The V segment lost 1 base and the J segment 3 bases; nucleotides outside the gene matches: 9. Germline CDR1 is SGHVS and CDR2 is FNYEAQ. The CDR3 is 19 amino acids. In DNA form, the CDR3 reads TGTGCCAGCAGCTTAGGCTGGCTAGCGGGGGGGCCAGACACCGGGGAGCTGTTTTTT. This codes for CASSLGWLAGGPDTGELFF.

Remarks on this clonotype: One end of the junction does not line up with germline, which may come from a read error. The chain is built from TRBV20-1 and TRBJ2-1, with D perhaps TRBD2 (6 bases). Germline V gives CDR1 DFQATT, CDR2 SNEGSKA (reference sequence). The CDR3 has 16 amino acids. The CDR3, as DNA: TGCAGTGCTAGAGTCGGGGAGCGGGCATCCTACAATGAGCAGTTCTTT. It codes for CSARVGERASYNEQFF.

Comments on this clonotype: The junction and the germline gene differ at one end; a read error may be behind it. J is TRBJ2-1 and V is TRBV3-1; TRBD2 matches 8 bases. CDR1 LGHDT and CDR2 YNNKEL come from the germline V gene (reference sequence). This CDR3 comprises 16 residues. CDR3 sequence reads: CVSSQDRGGRNNEQFF. DNA for the CDR3: TGTGTCAGCAGCCAAGATCGGGGGGGGCGAAACAATGAGCAGTTCTTC.

As for this clonotype: Given a much more abundant clone one base away, this may be a read error. The chain joins TRBV6-1 to TRBJ2-1, with 8 bases lining up with TRBD1. The germline CDR1 and CDR2 sequences are MNHNS and SASEGT. The length of the CDR3 is 13 residues. The CDR3 loop is CASRDRVGHERFF. In DNA, the CDR3 is TGTGCCAGCAGGGACAGGGTAGGTCATGAGCGGTTCTTC.

This clonotype was counted many times. The J gene is TRBJ2-7, the V gene TRBV20-1; possibly TRBD2 for D (6 bases). The CDR3 length is 15 residues. Looked up from germline, CDR1 is DFQATT and CDR2 is SNEGSKA (reference sequence). Trimming left V 4 bases short and J 3 bases short, with 19 bases between. The CDR3 DNA reads as TGCAGTGCTACCGACGCCTCTGTGGGGGGCTACGAGCAGTACTTC. Its translation: CSATDASVGGYEQYF.

This clonotype was recorded a few times. A much larger clone differs by one base, so this may be a read error. V gene TRBV7-2 combines with J gene TRBJ2-7; 8 bases line up with TRBD2. V gave up 2 bases and J gave up 7 bases; unmatched junction bases: 10. Germline CDR1 reads SGHTA; CDR2 reads FQGNSA. The CDR3 is 15 amino acids. The CDR3 sequence: CASSLLGGARDEQYF. Written as DNA, the CDR3 is TGTGCCAGCAGCTTACTCGGGGGGGCCAGGGATGAGCAGTACTTC.

As for this clonotype: A much larger clone is a single base away; this may be a read error. V gene TRBV7-8 combines with J gene TRBJ2-7; 9 bases are a match to TRBD1. The CDR3 spans 16 residues. Germline V CDR1 and CDR2: SGHVS, FQNEAQ. Trimming removed 1 base from V and 7 bases from J; junction bases left unmatched: 11. This CDR3 reads CASSLGGGTGLNEQYF. CDR3 sequence (DNA): TGTGCCAGCAGCTTAGGGGGGGGGACAGGGCTAAATGAGCAGTACTTC.